A selection of T cell receptor beta chains follows, all from one sample in a study of blood T cells in healthy people across ages. TCRdb re-called the 5' RACE reads through MiXCR, storing one row per CDR3 protein. This table has fewer than 750,000 distinct CDR3 sequences, 47% appearing once. The sequenced sample was blood. The origin of the receptors is a man older than 75 in good health. Each CDR3 is given with its conserved first and last residue. The D gene is left open where the match is weak. Expanded clones get a size class; other rows say once, few or many, or leave the size out.

d_call: TRBD1; j_call: TRBJ1-2; clone_size: -; v_call: TRBV5-1; cdr3_aa: CASSLGGDRVYGYTF; cdr3_nt: TGCGCCAGCAGCCTTGGTGGGGACAGGGTCTATGGCTACACCTTC
d_call: -; j_call: TRBJ2-7; clone_size: -; v_call: TRBV20-1; cdr3_aa: CSARTGAGEQYF; cdr3_nt: TGCAGTGCTAGAACGGGGGCCGGCGAGCAGTACTTC
d_call: -; j_call: TRBJ2-5; clone_size: few; v_call: TRBV20-1; cdr3_aa: CSAKRQQETQYF; cdr3_nt: TGCAGTGCTAAGAGGCAGCAAGAGACCCAGTACTTC
d_call: -; j_call: TRBJ1-2; clone_size: few; v_call: TRBV20-1; cdr3_aa: CSARVGSNYGYTF; cdr3_nt: TGCAGTGCTAGAGTTGGGTCTAACTATGGCTACACCTTC
d_call: -; j_call: TRBJ2-7; clone_size: -; v_call: TRBV5-1; cdr3_aa: CASSLVDGSRDEQYF; cdr3_nt: TGCGCCAGCAGCTTGGTGGACGGATCGAGGGACGAGCAGTACTTC
d_call: -; j_call: TRBJ2-1; clone_size: -; v_call: TRBV2; cdr3_aa: CASSDYGTRKFF; cdr3_nt: TGTGCCAGCAGTGATTACGGGACCAGGAAGTTCTTC
d_call: -; j_call: TRBJ2-5; clone_size: -; v_call: TRBV7-9; cdr3_aa: CASSVDLGETQYF; cdr3_nt: TGTGCCAGCAGCGTAGACTTGGGAGAGACCCAGTACTTC
d_call: -; j_call: TRBJ1-4; clone_size: -; v_call: TRBV5-6; cdr3_aa: CASGTTGTNEKLFF; cdr3_nt: TGTGCCAGCGGCACGACAGGAACTAATGAAAAACTGTTTTTT
d_call: -; j_call: TRBJ1-4; clone_size: -; v_call: TRBV2; cdr3_aa: CASGLGRDEKLFF; cdr3_nt: TGTGCCAGCGGGCTAGGCAGGGATGAAAAACTGTTTTTT
d_call: -; j_call: TRBJ1-2; clone_size: -; v_call: TRBV7-2; cdr3_aa: CASRPTGTTNYGYTF; cdr3_nt: TGTGCCAGCAGACCCACAGGGACAACTAACTATGGCTACACCTTC
d_call: -; j_call: TRBJ2-1; clone_size: -; v_call: TRBV20-1; cdr3_aa: CSARDHRSEQFF; cdr3_nt: TGCAGTGCTAGAGATCATAGGAGTGAGCAGTTCTTC
d_call: TRBD2; j_call: TRBJ2-1; clone_size: -; v_call: TRBV4-2; cdr3_aa: CASSQKRQGAGRTLAGGDEQFF; cdr3_nt: TGTGCCAGCAGCCAAAAGCGTCAGGGGGCAGGCAGGACTCTAGCGGGAGGGGATGAGCAGTTCTTC
d_call: -; j_call: TRBJ1-5; clone_size: few; v_call: TRBV9; cdr3_aa: CASSVGGDSRDQPQHF; cdr3_nt: TGTGCCAGCAGCGTAGGCGGGGACTCAAGGGATCAGCCCCAGCATTTT
d_call: -; j_call: TRBJ1-3; clone_size: -; v_call: TRBV9; cdr3_aa: CASSVGGPGNTIYF; cdr3_nt: TGTGCCAGCAGCGTAGGGGGGCCTGGAAACACCATATATTTT
d_call: TRBD1; j_call: TRBJ1-5; clone_size: -; v_call: TRBV27; cdr3_aa: CASSPRQGDGNQPQHF; cdr3_nt: TGTGCCAGCAGTCCCAGACAGGGGGATGGCAATCAGCCCCAGCATTTT
d_call: TRBD2; j_call: TRBJ2-1; clone_size: -; v_call: TRBV20-1; cdr3_aa: CSARQSGGAGNEQFF; cdr3_nt: TGCAGTGCTAGACAAAGCGGGGGGGCCGGGAATGAGCAGTTCTTC
d_call: TRBD2; j_call: TRBJ2-1; clone_size: -; v_call: TRBV7-2; cdr3_aa: CAGSLAGGPHEQFF; cdr3_nt: TGTGCCGGCAGCCTAGCGGGAGGGCCTCATGAGCAGTTCTTC
d_call: TRBD1; j_call: TRBJ2-1; clone_size: -; v_call: TRBV20-1; cdr3_aa: CSATRQGAPNNEQFF; cdr3_nt: TGCAGTGCCACCCGACAGGGGGCCCCTAACAATGAGCAGTTCTTC
d_call: TRBD1; j_call: TRBJ2-3; clone_size: few; v_call: TRBV5-1; cdr3_aa: CASSFADREDTQYF; cdr3_nt: TGCGCCAGCAGCTTCGCAGACAGGGAGGATACGCAGTATTTT
d_call: -; j_call: TRBJ1-6; clone_size: few; v_call: TRBV7-9; cdr3_aa: CASTLGHQNSPLHF; cdr3_nt: TGTGCCAGCACCCTTGGTCACCAAAATTCACCCCTCCACTTT
d_call: TRBD1; j_call: TRBJ2-1; clone_size: many; v_call: TRBV6-5; cdr3_aa: CASSYGPGQGKNEQFF; cdr3_nt: TGTGCCAGCAGTTACGGCCCGGGACAGGGGAAAAATGAGCAGTTCTTC
d_call: -; j_call: TRBJ1-1; clone_size: -; v_call: TRBV15; cdr3_aa: CATSRDPRNTEAFF; cdr3_nt: TGTGCCACCAGCAGGGACCCCCGGAACACTGAAGCTTTCTTT
d_call: TRBD2; j_call: TRBJ2-5; clone_size: -; v_call: TRBV6-1; cdr3_aa: CASSKILAVDFLSGGGYNEQYF; cdr3_nt: TGTGCCAGCAGTAAAATTCTCGCGGTGGATTTCCTTAGCGGGGGAGGTTACAATGAGCAGTACTTC
d_call: -; j_call: TRBJ2-5; clone_size: few; v_call: TRBV20-1; cdr3_aa: CSAPGYGLRETQYF; cdr3_nt: TGCAGTGCTCCCGGGTACGGGTTGCGGGAGACCCAGTACTTC
d_call: -; j_call: TRBJ1-5; clone_size: -; v_call: TRBV6-2/TRBV6-3; cdr3_aa: CASRNPDQPQHF; cdr3_nt: TGTGCCAGCAGGAACCCCGATCAGCCCCAGCATTTT
d_call: -; j_call: TRBJ2-5; clone_size: many; v_call: TRBV6-6; cdr3_aa: CASSYVGQETQYF; cdr3_nt: TGTGCCAGCAGTTACGTCGGACAAGAGACCCAGTACTTC
d_call: TRBD1; j_call: TRBJ2-7; clone_size: -; v_call: TRBV5-1; cdr3_aa: CASSVSRDSEQYF; cdr3_nt: TGCGCCAGCAGCGTATCCCGGGACAGCGAGCAGTACTTC
d_call: -; j_call: TRBJ2-3; clone_size: -; v_call: TRBV24-1; cdr3_aa: CATSDPGRRNTDTQYF; cdr3_nt: TGTGCCACCAGTGATCCCGGACGGAGGAACACAGATACGCAGTATTTT
d_call: -; j_call: TRBJ1-3; clone_size: -; v_call: TRBV6-6; cdr3_aa: CASNSQGTDYGYTIYF; cdr3_nt: TGTGCCAGCAACTCACAGGGCACAGACTATGGCTACACCATATATTTT
d_call: TRBD2; j_call: TRBJ2-3; clone_size: -; v_call: TRBV13; cdr3_aa: CASSIPLAGGADTQYF; cdr3_nt: TGTGCCAGCAGCATCCCACTAGCGGGAGGTGCAGATACGCAGTATTTT
d_call: -; j_call: TRBJ2-7; clone_size: -; v_call: TRBV6-2/TRBV6-3; cdr3_aa: CASDQHRSPYEQYF; cdr3_nt: TGTGCCAGCGACCAACACAGGTCTCCGTACGAGCAGTACTTC
d_call: -; j_call: TRBJ2-5; clone_size: many; v_call: TRBV6-6; cdr3_aa: CASSYSIEYETQYF; cdr3_nt: TGTGCCAGCAGTTACTCGATAGAGTACGAGACCCAGTACTTC
d_call: TRBD2; j_call: TRBJ2-1; clone_size: -; v_call: TRBV7-2; cdr3_aa: CASSSSGLAGREQFF; cdr3_nt: TGTGCCAGCAGCTCGAGCGGTCTAGCGGGGAGGGAGCAGTTCTTC
d_call: TRBD1; j_call: TRBJ2-7; clone_size: few; v_call: TRBV7-8; cdr3_aa: CASSLGGGATYEQYF; cdr3_nt: TGTGCCAGCAGCTTAGGAGGGGGCGCGACCTACGAGCAGTACTTC
d_call: TRBD2; j_call: TRBJ2-7; clone_size: few; v_call: TRBV4-2; cdr3_aa: CASSQEPEGGYEQYF; cdr3_nt: TGTGCCAGCAGCCAAGAACCGGAGGGAGGGTACGAGCAGTACTTC
d_call: TRBD2; j_call: TRBJ2-1; clone_size: -; v_call: TRBV7-3; cdr3_aa: CASSPSGGGNNEQFF; cdr3_nt: TGTGCCAGCAGCCCGAGCGGGGGGGGTAACAATGAGCAGTTCTTC
d_call: -; j_call: TRBJ2-7; clone_size: -; v_call: TRBV20-1; cdr3_aa: CSARALGGGPSYEQYF; cdr3_nt: TGCAGTGCTAGAGCCCTCGGGGGCGGGCCCTCCTACGAGCAGTACTTC
d_call: -; j_call: TRBJ2-3; clone_size: -; v_call: TRBV4-2; cdr3_aa: CASSQETSLTTDTQYF; cdr3_nt: TGTGCCAGCAGTCAAGAGACTAGTTTGACCACAGATACGCAGTATTTT
d_call: -; j_call: TRBJ1-4; clone_size: many; v_call: TRBV29-1; cdr3_aa: CSGTRGGNEKLFF; cdr3_nt: TGCAGCGGTACCAGAGGGGGTAATGAAAAACTGTTTTTT
d_call: -; j_call: TRBJ2-5; clone_size: -; v_call: TRBV24-1; cdr3_aa: CATSAGSARRETQYF; cdr3_nt: TGTGCCACCAGTGCTGGATCTGCTCGCAGGGAGACCCAGTACTTC